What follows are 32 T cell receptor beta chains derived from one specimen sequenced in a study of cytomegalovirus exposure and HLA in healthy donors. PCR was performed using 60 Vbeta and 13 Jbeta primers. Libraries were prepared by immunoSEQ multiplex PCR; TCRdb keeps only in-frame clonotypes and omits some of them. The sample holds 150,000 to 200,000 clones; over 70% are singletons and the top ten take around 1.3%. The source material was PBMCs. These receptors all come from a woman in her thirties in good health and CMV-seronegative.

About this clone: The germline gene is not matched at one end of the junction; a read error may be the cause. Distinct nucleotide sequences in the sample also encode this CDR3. The CDR3 spells CASSQGPPAAGVYEQYF. The CDR3 nucleotides read TGTGCCAGTAGCCAAGGGCCCCCGGCAGCGGGAGTTTACGAGCAGTACTTC. The V gene is TRBV4-2, the J gene TRBJ2-7, with 8 bases fitting TRBD2. The germline V gene has CDR1 LGHNA and CDR2 YNFKEQ. CDR3 length: 17 residues.

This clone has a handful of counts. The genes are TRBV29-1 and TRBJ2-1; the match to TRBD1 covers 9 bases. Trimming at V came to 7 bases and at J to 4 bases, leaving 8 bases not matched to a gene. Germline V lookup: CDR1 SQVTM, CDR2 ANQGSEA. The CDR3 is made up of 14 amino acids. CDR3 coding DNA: TGCAGCGCCCCTACAGGGGGCCGATACAATGAGCAGTTCTTC. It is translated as CSAPTGGRYNEQFF.

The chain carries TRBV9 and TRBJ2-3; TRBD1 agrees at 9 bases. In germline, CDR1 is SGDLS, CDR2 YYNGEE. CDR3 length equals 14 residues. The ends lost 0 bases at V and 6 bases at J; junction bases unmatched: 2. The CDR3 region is CASSVVTGGDTQYF. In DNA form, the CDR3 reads TGTGCCAGCAGCGTAGTTACAGGGGGCGATACGCAGTATTTT.

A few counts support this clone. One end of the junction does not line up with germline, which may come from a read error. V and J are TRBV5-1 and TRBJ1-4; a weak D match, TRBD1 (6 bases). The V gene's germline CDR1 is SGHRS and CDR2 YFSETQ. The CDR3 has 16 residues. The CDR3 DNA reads TGCGCCAGCAGCCCCCTGGGGGCCACATCTAACGAAAAACTGTTTTTT. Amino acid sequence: CASSPLGATSNEKLFF.

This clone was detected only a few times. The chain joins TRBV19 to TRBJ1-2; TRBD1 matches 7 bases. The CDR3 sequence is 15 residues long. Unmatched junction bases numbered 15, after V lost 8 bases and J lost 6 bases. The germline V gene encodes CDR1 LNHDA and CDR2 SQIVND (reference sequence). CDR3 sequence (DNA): TGTGCCAGTCTCGATAGCCCGGGACAGAAAGATGGCTACACCTTC. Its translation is CASLDSPGQKDGYTF.

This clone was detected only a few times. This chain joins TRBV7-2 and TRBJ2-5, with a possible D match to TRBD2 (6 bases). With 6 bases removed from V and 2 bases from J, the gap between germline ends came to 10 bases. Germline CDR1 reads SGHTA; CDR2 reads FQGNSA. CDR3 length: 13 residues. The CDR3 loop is CASRRGVQETQYF. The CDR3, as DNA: TGTGCCAGCAGGCGGGGCGTACAAGAGACCCAGTACTTC.

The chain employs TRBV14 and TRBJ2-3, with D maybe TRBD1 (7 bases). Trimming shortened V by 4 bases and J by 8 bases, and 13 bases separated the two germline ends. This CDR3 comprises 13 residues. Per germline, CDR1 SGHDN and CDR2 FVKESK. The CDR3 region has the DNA TGTGCCAGCAGCCCCAGGGGGGCAGCTACGCAGTATTTT. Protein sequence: CASSPRGAATQYF.

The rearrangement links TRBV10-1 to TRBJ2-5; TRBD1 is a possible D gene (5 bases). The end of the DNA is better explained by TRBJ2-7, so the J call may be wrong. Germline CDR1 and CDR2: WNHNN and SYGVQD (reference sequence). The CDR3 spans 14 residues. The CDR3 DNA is TGCGCCAGCAGTACAGGACGCCCGGCCTACGAGCAGTACTTC. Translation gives CASSTGRPAYEQYF.

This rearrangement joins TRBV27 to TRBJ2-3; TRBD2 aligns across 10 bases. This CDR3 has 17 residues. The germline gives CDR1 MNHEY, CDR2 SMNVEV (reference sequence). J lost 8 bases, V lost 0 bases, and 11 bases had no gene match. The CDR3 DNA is TGTGCCAGCAGTTTATCCCTTGGGACTAGCGACTGGGCTACGCAGTATTTT. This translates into CASSLSLGTSDWATQYF.

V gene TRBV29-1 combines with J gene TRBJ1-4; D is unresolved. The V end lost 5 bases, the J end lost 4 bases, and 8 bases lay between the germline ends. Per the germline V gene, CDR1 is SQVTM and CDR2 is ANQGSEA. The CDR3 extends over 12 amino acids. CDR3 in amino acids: CSVYGLNEKLFF. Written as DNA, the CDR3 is TGCAGCGTTTATGGACTTAATGAAAAACTGTTTTTT.

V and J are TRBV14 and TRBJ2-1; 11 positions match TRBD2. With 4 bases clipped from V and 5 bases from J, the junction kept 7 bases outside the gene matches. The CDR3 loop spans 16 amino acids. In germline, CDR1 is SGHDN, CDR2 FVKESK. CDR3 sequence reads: CASSRIAGGVDNEQFF. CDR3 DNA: TGTGCCAGCAGCCGGATAGCGGGGGGGGTTGACAATGAGCAGTTCTTC.

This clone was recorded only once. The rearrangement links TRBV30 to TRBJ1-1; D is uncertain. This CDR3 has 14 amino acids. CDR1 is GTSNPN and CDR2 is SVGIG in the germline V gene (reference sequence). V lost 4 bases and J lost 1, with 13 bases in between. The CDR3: CAWNERPGNTEAFF. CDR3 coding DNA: TGTGCCTGGAACGAAAGGCCAGGGAACACTGAAGCTTTCTTT. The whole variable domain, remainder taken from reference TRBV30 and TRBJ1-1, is SQTIHQWPATLVQPVGSPLSLECTVEGTSNPNLYWYRQAAGRGLQLLFYSVGIGQISSEVPQNLSASRPQDRQFILSSKKLLLSDSGFYLCAWNERPGNTEAFFGQGTRLTVV.

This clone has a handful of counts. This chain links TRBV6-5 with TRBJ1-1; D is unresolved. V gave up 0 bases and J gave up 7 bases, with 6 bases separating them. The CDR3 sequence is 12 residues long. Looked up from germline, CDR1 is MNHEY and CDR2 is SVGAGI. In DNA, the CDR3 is TGTGCCAGCAGTTACTCGGGAGGTGAAGCTTTCTTT. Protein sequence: CASSYSGGEAFF.

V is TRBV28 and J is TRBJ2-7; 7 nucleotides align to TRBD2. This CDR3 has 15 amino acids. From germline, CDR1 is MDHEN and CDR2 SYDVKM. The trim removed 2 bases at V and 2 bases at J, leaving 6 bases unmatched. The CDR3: CASSLGRVKTYEQYF. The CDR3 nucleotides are TGTGCCAGCAGTTTAGGGAGGGTGAAAACCTACGAGCAGTACTTC.

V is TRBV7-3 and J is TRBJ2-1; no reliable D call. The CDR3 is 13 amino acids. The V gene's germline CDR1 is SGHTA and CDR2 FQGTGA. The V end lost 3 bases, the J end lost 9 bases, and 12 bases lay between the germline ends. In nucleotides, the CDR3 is TGTGCCAGCAGCTTTAGCCTCCTTGGTGAGCAGTTCTTC. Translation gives CASSFSLLGEQFF.

CDR3 sequence (DNA): TGTGCCAGCAGTTACCAGGGGACCATATATTTT. This sequence encodes CASSYQGTIYF. This chain joins TRBV6-5 and TRBJ1-3; TRBD1 is a possible D gene (6 bases). The CDR3 is made up of 11 amino acids. The V and J ends lost 2 bases and 10 bases respectively, with 6 bases between them. CDR1 and CDR2 from the germline V gene are MNHEY and SVGAGI.

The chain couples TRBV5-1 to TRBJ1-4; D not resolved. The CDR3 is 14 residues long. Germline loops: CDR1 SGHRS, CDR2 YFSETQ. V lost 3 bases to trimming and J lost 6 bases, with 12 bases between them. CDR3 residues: CASSSGIGDEKLFF. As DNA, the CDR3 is TGCGCCAGCAGCTCGGGCATCGGGGATGAAAAACTGTTTTTT.

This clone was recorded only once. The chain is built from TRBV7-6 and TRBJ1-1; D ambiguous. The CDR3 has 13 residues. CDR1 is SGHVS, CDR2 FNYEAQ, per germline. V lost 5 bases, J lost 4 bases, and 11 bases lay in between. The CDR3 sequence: CASSDPRSTEAFF. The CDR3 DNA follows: TGTGCCAGCAGCGACCCCCGGAGCACTGAAGCTTTCTTT.

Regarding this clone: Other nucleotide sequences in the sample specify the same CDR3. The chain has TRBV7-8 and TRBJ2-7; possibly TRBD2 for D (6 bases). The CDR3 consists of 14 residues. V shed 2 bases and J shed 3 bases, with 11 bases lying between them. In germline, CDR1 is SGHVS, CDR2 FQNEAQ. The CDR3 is CASSLKAGSYEQYF. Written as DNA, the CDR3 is TGTGCCAGCAGCTTAAAGGCGGGAAGCTACGAGCAGTACTTC.

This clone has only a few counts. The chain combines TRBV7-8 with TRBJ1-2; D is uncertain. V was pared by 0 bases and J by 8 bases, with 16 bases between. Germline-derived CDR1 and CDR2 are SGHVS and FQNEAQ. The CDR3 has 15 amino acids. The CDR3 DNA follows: TGTGCCAGCAGCTTAGCGCTCCCCCCGGGAAAAGGCTACACCTTC. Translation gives CASSLALPPGKGYTF. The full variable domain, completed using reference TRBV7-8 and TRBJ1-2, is GAGVSQSPRYKVAKRGQDVALRCDPISGHVSLFWYQQALGQGPEFLTYFQNEAQLDKSGLPSDRFFAERPEGSVSTLKIQRTQQEDSAVYLCASSLALPPGKGYTFGSGTRLTVV.

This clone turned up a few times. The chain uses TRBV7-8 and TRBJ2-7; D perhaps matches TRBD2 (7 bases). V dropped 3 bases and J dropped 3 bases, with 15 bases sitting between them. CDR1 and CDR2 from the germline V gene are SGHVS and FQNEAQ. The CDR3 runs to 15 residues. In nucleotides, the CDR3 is TGTGCCAGCAGCTTCGTGGGGGGGGGCGGCTACGAGCAGTACTTC. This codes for CASSFVGGGGYEQYF.

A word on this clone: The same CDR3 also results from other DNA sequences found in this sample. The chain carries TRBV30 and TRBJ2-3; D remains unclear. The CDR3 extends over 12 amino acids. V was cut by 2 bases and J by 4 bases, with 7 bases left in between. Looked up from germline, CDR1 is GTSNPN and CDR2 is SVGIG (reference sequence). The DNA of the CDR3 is TGTGCCTGGAGTTTGGCGGCAGATACGCAGTATTTT. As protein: CAWSLAADTQYF.

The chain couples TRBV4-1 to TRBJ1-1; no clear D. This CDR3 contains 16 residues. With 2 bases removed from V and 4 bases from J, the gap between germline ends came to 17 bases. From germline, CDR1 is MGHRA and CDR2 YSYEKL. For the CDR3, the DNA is TGCGCCAGCAGCCAACCGGTCGTTCGGTCTGGCACTGAAGCTTTCTTT. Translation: CASSQPVVRSGTEAFF.

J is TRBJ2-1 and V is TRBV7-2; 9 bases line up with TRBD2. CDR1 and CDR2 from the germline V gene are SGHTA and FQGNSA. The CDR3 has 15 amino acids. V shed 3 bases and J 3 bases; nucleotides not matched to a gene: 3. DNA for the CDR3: TGTGCCAGCAGCTTTAGGCGGGGGGGCTACAATGAGCAGTTCTTC. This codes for CASSFRRGGYNEQFF.

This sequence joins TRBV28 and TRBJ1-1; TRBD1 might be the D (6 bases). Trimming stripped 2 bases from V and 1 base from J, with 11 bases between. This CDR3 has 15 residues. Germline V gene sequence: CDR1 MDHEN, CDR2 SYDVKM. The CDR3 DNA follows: TGTGCCAGCAGTTTAGGGGGCAGGGGGAACACTGAAGCTTTCTTT. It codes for CASSLGGRGNTEAFF. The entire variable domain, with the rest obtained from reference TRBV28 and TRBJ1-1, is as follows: DVKVTQSSRYLVKRTGEKVFLECVQDMDHENMFWYRQDPGLGLRLIYFSYDVKMKEKGDIPEGYSVSREKKERFSLILESASTNQTSMYLCASSLGGRGNTEAFFGQGTRLTVV.

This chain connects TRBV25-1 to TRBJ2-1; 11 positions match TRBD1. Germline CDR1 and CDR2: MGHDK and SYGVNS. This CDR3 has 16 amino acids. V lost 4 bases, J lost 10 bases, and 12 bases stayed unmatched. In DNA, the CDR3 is TGTGCCAGCAGTGCTCCCCTCGGACAGGGGGCCAGGGAGCAGTTCTTC. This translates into CASSAPLGQGAREQFF.

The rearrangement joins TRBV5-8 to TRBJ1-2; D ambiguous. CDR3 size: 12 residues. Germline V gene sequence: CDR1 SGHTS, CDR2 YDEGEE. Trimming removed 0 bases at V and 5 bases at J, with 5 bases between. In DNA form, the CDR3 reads TGTGCCAGCAGCTTGGGAGGATATGGCTACACCTTC. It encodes CASSLGGYGYTF.

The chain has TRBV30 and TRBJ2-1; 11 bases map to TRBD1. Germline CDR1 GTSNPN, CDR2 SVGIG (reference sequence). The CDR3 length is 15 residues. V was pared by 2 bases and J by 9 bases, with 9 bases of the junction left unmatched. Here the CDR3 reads CAWSRLRTGGGEQFF. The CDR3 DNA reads TGTGCCTGGAGTCGTCTTCGGACAGGGGGCGGTGAGCAGTTCTTC.

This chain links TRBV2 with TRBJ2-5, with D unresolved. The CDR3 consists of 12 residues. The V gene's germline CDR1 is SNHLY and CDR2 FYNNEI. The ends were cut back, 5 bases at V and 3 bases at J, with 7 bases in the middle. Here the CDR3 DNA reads TGTGCCAGCAGTCAAAATGAAGAGACCCAGTACTTC. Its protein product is CASSQNEETQYF. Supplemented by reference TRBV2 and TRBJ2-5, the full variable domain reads EPEVTQTPSHQVTQMGQEVILRCVPISNHLYFYWYRQILGQKVEFLVSFYNNEISEKSEIFDDQFSVERPDGSNFTLKIRSTKLEDSAMYFCASSQNEETQYFGPGTRLLVL.

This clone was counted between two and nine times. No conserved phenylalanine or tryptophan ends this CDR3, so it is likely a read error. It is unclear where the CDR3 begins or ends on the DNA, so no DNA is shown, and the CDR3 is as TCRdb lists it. CDR3 in amino acids: CASSQTGGLII. The chain combines TRBV2 with TRBJ1-1; the table's D call of TRBD1 was not tested on the DNA. CDR1 SNHLY and CDR2 FYNNEI come from the germline V gene. The CDR3 extends over 11 residues, inclusive of both ends.

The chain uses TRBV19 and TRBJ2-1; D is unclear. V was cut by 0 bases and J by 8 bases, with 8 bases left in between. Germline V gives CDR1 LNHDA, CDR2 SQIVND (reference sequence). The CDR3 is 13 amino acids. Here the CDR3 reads CASSIDRLYEQFF. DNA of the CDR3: TGTGCCAGTAGTATAGATCGACTCTATGAGCAGTTCTTC.

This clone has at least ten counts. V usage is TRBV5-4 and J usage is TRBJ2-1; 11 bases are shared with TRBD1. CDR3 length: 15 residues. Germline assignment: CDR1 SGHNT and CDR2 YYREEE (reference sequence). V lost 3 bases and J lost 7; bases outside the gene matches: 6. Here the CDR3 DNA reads TGTGCCAGCAGCTCCGGACAGGGGGCCATGAATGAGCAGTTCTTC. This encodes CASSSGQGAMNEQFF.